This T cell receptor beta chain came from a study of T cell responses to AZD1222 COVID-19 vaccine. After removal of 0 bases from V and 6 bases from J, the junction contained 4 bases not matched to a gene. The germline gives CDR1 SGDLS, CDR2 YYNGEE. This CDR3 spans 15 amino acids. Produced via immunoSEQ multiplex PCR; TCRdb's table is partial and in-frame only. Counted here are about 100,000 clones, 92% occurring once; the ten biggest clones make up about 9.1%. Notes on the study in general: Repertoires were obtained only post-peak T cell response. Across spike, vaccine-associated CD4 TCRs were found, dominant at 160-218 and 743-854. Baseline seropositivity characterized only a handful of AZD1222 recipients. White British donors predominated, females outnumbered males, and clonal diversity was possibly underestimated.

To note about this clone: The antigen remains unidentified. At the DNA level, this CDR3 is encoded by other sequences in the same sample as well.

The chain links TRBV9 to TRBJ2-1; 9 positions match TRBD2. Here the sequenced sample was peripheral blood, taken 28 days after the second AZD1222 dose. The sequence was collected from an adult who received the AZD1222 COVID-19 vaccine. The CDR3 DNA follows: TGTGCCAGCAGCGTAGGGGGCGGGGGGGCCAATGAGCAGTTCTTC. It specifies CASSVGGGGANEQFF.